What follows are 26 T cell receptor beta chains derived from one specimen sequenced in a study of CXCR3-negative and CXCR3-positive naive CD8 T cells. 5' RACE with UMI labels generated the TRB cDNA libraries. TCRdb re-called the 5' RACE reads; every CDR3 protein appears as one record, without DNA. Here the sample table reports approximately 88,000 distinct CDR3 sequences. Sequenced material: naive CXCR3- CD8+ T cells from blood. The subset was: CD45RO-CCR7+CD27+CD95- naive CD8+ T cells lacking CXCR3 (TNR3-). All receptors derive from a human donor in good health. Some clones in this sample may be carry-over from other donors' samples.

This sequence joins TRBV20-1 and TRBJ2-1; the TCRdb call, TRBD1, lacks DNA for checking. The CDR3 contains 14 residues. Germline V CDR1 and CDR2: DFQATT, SNEGSKA (reference sequence). CDR3 loop: CSAWGRSSYNEQFF.

The J gene is TRBJ2-7, the V gene TRBV27. Germline lookup yields CDR1 MNHEY and CDR2 SMNVEV (reference sequence). This CDR3 comprises 15 residues. The CDR3 sequence: CASSSWFRGVYEQYF.

The chain combines TRBV7-6 with TRBJ2-2; TCRdb selects TRBD2, and the lack of DNA leaves this call unchecked. Germline V gene lookup returns CDR1 SGHVS and CDR2 FNYEAQ. The CDR3 extends over 16 amino acids. CDR3 loop: CASSRTGGPNTGELFF.

This chain uses TRBV19 with TRBJ2-4; the D call of TRBD1 rests on TCRdb alone, since no DNA is present to check it. The CDR3 has 15 residues. Germline CDR1 reads LNHDA; CDR2 reads SQIVND (reference sequence). CDR3 protein: CASTKTGTGWNIQYF.

V and J are TRBV28 and TRBJ2-7; with no DNA, the TCRdb D assignment of TRBD1 cannot be verified. Germline V gene data show CDR1 as MDHEN and CDR2 as SYDVKM. The CDR3 runs to 15 residues. CDR3: CASRGGTGRSYEQYF.

V usage is TRBV20-1 and J usage is TRBJ2-3; TCRdb's assignment of TRBD2 cannot be checked, as there is no DNA. From germline, CDR1 is DFQATT and CDR2 SNEGSKA (reference sequence). CDR3 size: 16 residues. CDR3 region: CSARDPWREVGDTQYF.

This chain uses TRBV7-3 with TRBJ2-5; TCRdb's assignment of TRBD2 cannot be checked, as there is no DNA. CDR1 is SGHTA, CDR2 FQGTGA, per germline. The CDR3 is made up of 16 amino acids. The CDR3 is CASSPGLAGRGETQYF. The full variable domain, rest sourced from reference TRBV7-3 and TRBJ2-5, is GAGVSQTPSNKVTEKGKYVELRCDPISGHTALYWYRQSLGQGPEFLIYFQGTGAADDSGLPNDRFFAVRPEGSVSTLKIQRTERGDSAVYLCASSPGLAGRGETQYFGPGTRLLVL.

This chain uses TRBV9 with TRBJ2-7; TCRdb returns TRBD2, unconfirmable since there is no DNA. This CDR3 comprises 15 residues. Per the germline V gene, CDR1 is SGDLS and CDR2 is YYNGEE. The chain's CDR3 is CASSEDGEVTYEQYF.

The chain is built from TRBV4-1 and TRBJ2-1; TCRdb's assignment of TRBD1 cannot be checked, as there is no DNA. Per the germline V gene, CDR1 is MGHRA and CDR2 is YSYEKL. CDR3 length equals 15 residues. The CDR3 sequence: CASSQGQGNYNEQFF.

The chain recombines TRBV7-8 with TRBJ2-7. Germline assignment: CDR1 SGHVS and CDR2 FQNEAQ. The CDR3 is 16 residues long. This CDR3 is CASSPSSVTFSYEQYF.

The chain joins TRBV5-1 to TRBJ2-1; TCRdb's assignment of TRBD2 cannot be checked, as there is no DNA. There are 15 residues in the CDR3. Germline assignment: CDR1 SGHRS and CDR2 YFSETQ. This chain's CDR3 is CASSFPRSEYNGQFF.

This rearrangement joins TRBV30 to TRBJ2-1; checking the TCRdb D call of TRBD1 is not possible without DNA. The CDR3 extends over 11 amino acids. Looked up from germline, CDR1 is GTSNPN and CDR2 is SVGIG (reference sequence). CDR3 sequence reads: CAWSTPHEQFF.

This rearrangement joins TRBV6-6 to TRBJ2-5. The CDR3 covers 12 residues. Germline lookup yields CDR1 MNHNY and CDR2 SVGAGI (reference sequence). The CDR3 sequence is CASSYSRETQYF.

The chain joins TRBV7-6 to TRBJ1-1; TCRdb returns TRBD1, unconfirmable since there is no DNA. This CDR3 has 12 amino acids. Germline loops: CDR1 SGHVS, CDR2 FNYEAQ. CDR3 region: CASSLVTGEAFF.

V usage is TRBV28 and J usage is TRBJ2-5; the D call of TRBD2 rests on TCRdb alone, since no DNA is present to check it. The V gene's germline CDR1 is MDHEN and CDR2 SYDVKM. The CDR3 length is 17 residues. The CDR3 is CASSSLAGGTIQETQYF.

The chain carries TRBV7-2 and TRBJ2-7; absent DNA, TCRdb's TRBD2 call cannot be checked. Germline V gene lookup returns CDR1 SGHTA and CDR2 FQGNSA. This CDR3 is 12 amino acids long. The CDR3 reads CASSGDSGEQYF. Full variable domain (missing parts from reference TRBV7-2 and TRBJ2-7): GAGVSQSPSNKVTEKGKDVELRCDPISGHTALYWYRQSLGQGLEFLIYFQGNSAPDKSGLPSDRFSAERTGGSVSTLTIQRTQQEDSAVYLCASSGDSGEQYFGPGTRLTVT.

V gene TRBV12-5 combines with J gene TRBJ1-1; TCRdb outputs TRBD1, but without DNA this stays unchecked. This CDR3 is 11 amino acids long. Germline values: CDR1 LGHNT, CDR2 FRNRAP. CDR3 sequence reads: CASGKGPWAFF.

The chain employs TRBV7-3 and TRBJ2-3; absent DNA, TCRdb's TRBD2 call cannot be checked. The CDR3 consists of 16 residues. CDR1 and CDR2 from the germline V gene are SGHTA and FQGTGA. The CDR3 here is CASSLNAGILTDTQYF.

The chain couples TRBV25-1 to TRBJ2-1. Germline values: CDR1 MGHDK, CDR2 SYGVNS. The CDR3 runs to 14 residues. CDR3 protein: CASSDSFSYNEQFF. Using reference TRBV25-1 and TRBJ2-1 for the parts outside the CDR3, the full variable domain is EADIYQTPRYLVIGTGKKITLECSQTMGHDKMYWYQQDPGMELHLIHYSYGVNSTEKGDLSSESTVSRIRTEHFPLTLESARPSHTSQYLCASSDSFSYNEQFFGPGTRLTVL.

This chain joins TRBV4-2 and TRBJ1-1. The CDR3 contains 15 residues. Germline-derived CDR1 and CDR2 are LGHNA and YNFKEQ. CDR3 loop: CASSPLRETNTEAFF.

The chain is built from TRBV7-2 and TRBJ2-7; as DNA is missing, the TRBD1 call by TCRdb cannot be tested. The CDR3 runs to 18 residues. From germline, CDR1 is SGHTA and CDR2 FQGNSA. CDR3 loop: CASSSSSVDPDPTYEQYF.

The chain combines TRBV28 with TRBJ1-1; as DNA is missing, the TRBD1 call by TCRdb cannot be tested. CDR1 and CDR2 from the germline V gene are MDHEN and SYDVKM. The CDR3 runs to 14 residues. The CDR3 reads CASAETDLNTEAFF.

This chain joins TRBV29-1 and TRBJ2-2; TCRdb lists TRBD1, though no DNA is available to test this call. The length of the CDR3 is 17 residues. The V gene's germline CDR1 is SQVTM and CDR2 ANQGSEA. The CDR3 sequence is CSVEDRSRGRYTGELFF.

The gene calls are TRBV19 and TRBJ2-1. CDR3 length: 16 residues. The V gene's germline CDR1 is LNHDA and CDR2 SQIVND (reference sequence). CDR3 protein: CASSISADSAYNEQFF. Together with reference TRBV19 and TRBJ2-1, the CDR3 gives the full variable domain: DGGITQSPKYLFRKEGQNVTLSCEQNLNHDAMYWYRQDPGQGLRLIYYSQIVNDFQKGDIAEGYSVSREKKESFPLTVTSAQKNPTAFYLCASSISADSAYNEQFFGPGTRLTVL.

The rearrangement uses TRBV6-2 or TRBV6-3 and TRBJ2-1; the TCRdb call, TRBD1, lacks DNA for checking. There are 14 residues in the CDR3. Germline V gene sequence: CDR1 MNHEY, CDR2 SVGEGT. The CDR3: CASLEGETYNEQFF.

This chain joins TRBV20-1 and TRBJ2-1; the D gene TCRdb calls, TRBD2, cannot be checked with no DNA. Germline CDR1 is DFQATT and CDR2 is SNEGSKA (reference sequence). The CDR3 contains 16 residues. The CDR3 here is CSARKVTSGRANEQFF.